This TCR beta chain was profiled in a study of blood T cell repertoires in COVID-19. Study-level information: Donors in the United States, Italy and Spain gave samples during acute or convalescent COVID-19. Sources were T cells, B-cell-depleted T cells, or PBMCs; the material itself was cDNA or gDNA.

Profiled with immunoSEQ multiplex PCR; TCRdb holds only in-frame clones, not every one. Among some 220,000 clones listed, about 78% were seen once. CDR1 is SQVTM, CDR2 ANQGSEA, per germline. This CDR3 comprises 13 residues. The V end was cut by 7 bases, the J end by 1 base, with 13 bases between. The sample consisted of peripheral blood. The chain couples TRBV29-1 to TRBJ2-5; D is perhaps TRBD1 or TRBD2 (7 bases each). The receptor was derived from a woman aged 70-85 years with acute or convalescent COVID-19. CDR3 amino acids: CSGGGTAQETQYF. In DNA, the CDR3 is TGCAGCGGGGGGGGGACAGCCCAAGAGACCCAGTACTTC.